This T cell receptor beta chain emerged from a study of radiotherapy plus CTLA-4 blockade in lung cancer. Study details: Disease control was achieved by 31% of patients, and objective responses by about 17%. Study-wide points: Radiotherapy with ipilimumab was followed by blood expansion of tumor-derived clones.

This table comes from immunoSEQ multiplex PCR, and its TCRdb copy is limited to in-frame clones, with some not included. The sample has about 98,000 clones, 88% seen once. This CDR3 has 16 amino acids. Germline V gene sequence: CDR1 MNHEY, CDR2 SVGAGI. V lost 2 bases and J lost 5; bases outside the gene matches: 7. With ipilimumab providing CTLA-4 blockade, focal radiation was administered to patients who had chemo-refractory metastatic non-small-cell lung cancer. Note on this clone: Its specificity is unknown.

The chain couples TRBV6-5 to TRBJ2-7; 12 bases are a match to TRBD1. The receptor was derived from a human donor with non-small cell lung cancer that progressed on radiotherapy plus ipilimumab. The sequences come from peripheral blood, collected from a patient treated with radiotherapy plus ipilimumab. This CDR3 reads CASSYVMGQGAHEQYF. CDR3 bases: TGTGCCAGCAGTTACGTTATGGGACAGGGGGCCCACGAGCAGTACTTC.